This is a list of T cell receptor beta chains from one sample in a study of Ad26.COV2.S vaccination and SARS-CoV-2 variants. Profiling relied on immunoSEQ multiplex PCR, and the TCRdb table lists in-frame clones only, not all of them. The sample has over 400,000 clones; about 90% are singletons. The material was peripheral blood, obtained in a trial of Ad26.COV2.S vaccine versus placebo. These receptors all come from a person between 18 and 65 years old who received the Ad26.COV2.S COVID-19 vaccine or a placebo. CDR3s leave out the opening cysteine and the closing phenylalanine or tryptophan.

TRBV11-3	TRBJ2-5	ASSSTLPRVLETQY
TRBV4-3	TRBJ2-1	ASSQGTSGGYNEQF
TRBV5-1	TRBJ2-1	ASSLSSGAYNEQF
TRBV7-8	TRBJ1-2	ASSPGQGVTGGYT
TRBV9	TRBJ1-6	ASSVSGGFNSPLH
TRBV7-2	TRBJ2-3	ASSFTDQDTQY
TRBV5-6	TRBJ2-5	ASSQPEKRAHQETQY
TRBV5-1	TRBJ1-2	ASSLNRLYGYT
TRBV10-3	TRBJ1-2	AISDEVRATGYT
TRBV5-4	TRBJ2-1	ASSSEGTGLVNEQF
TRBV5-6	TRBJ1-5	ASSLGGAGNQPQH
TRBV27	TRBJ2-5	ASSLRTPTTGWRETQY
TRBV13	TRBJ2-3	ASSPAGTSTDTQY
TRBV28	TRBJ1-5	ASSPYWMGQDPYSNQPQH
TRBV7-8	TRBJ2-5	ASSLSRRGETQY
TRBV19	TRBJ2-1	ASSIDPGYYNEQF
TRBV5-1	TRBJ2-1	ASSLGLAGSYNEQF
TRBV28	TRBJ2-5	ASSLSASGVETQY
TRBV3-1/TRBV3-2	TRBJ2-2	ASSHSRLPGELF
TRBV28	TRBJ2-7	ASRASGPTYEQY
TRBV6-1	TRBJ2-2	ASSEGITGELF
TRBV29-1	TRBJ2-1	SVVERLGAYNEQF
TRBV19	TRBJ1-5	ASSTGTGGRQPQH
TRBV9	TRBJ2-1	ASSVLPYNEQF
TRBV30	TRBJ2-2	AWRNPRTVPGATGELF
TRBV19	TRBJ1-2	ASSTPGQGRYGYT
TRBV5-5	TRBJ1-1	ASRWASEAF
TRBV5-4	TRBJ2-5	ASSRTSLSGETQY
TRBV7-6	TRBJ2-3	ASSLADRVWDTQY
TRBV3-1/TRBV3-2	TRBJ1-1	ASSQKMGNTEAF
TRBV29-1	TRBJ2-1	SVDPGTSGYNEQF
TRBV18	TRBJ2-2	ASSPPVHLTGELF
TRBV9	TRBJ2-7	ASSVGQGWYEQY
TRBV27	TRBJ1-1	ASSSDPRDREAF
TRBV2	TRBJ1-6	ASSGLGLDTSPLH
TRBV5-1	TRBJ2-1	ASSMDPRVINEQF
TRBV7-2	TRBJ2-2	ASSLGGNTGELF
TRBV3-1/TRBV3-2	TRBJ1-6	ASTQGSSSYNSPLH
TRBV25-1	TRBJ2-5	ASRGYQETQY
TRBV20-1	TRBJ2-5	SAETTGTQY
TRBV19	TRBJ2-5	ARSLPGPSQETQY
TRBV27	TRBJ2-1	ASSLVRGLSYYNEQF
TRBV27	TRBJ2-1	ASREDRGRDYLYNEQF
TRBV27	TRBJ2-1	ASSLGGFEQF
TRBV6-5	TRBJ2-7	ASSWAGGTYEQY
TRBV7-9	TRBJ2-3	ASPPNATSGRTDTQY
TRBV4-2	TRBJ1-5	ASSQGENSNQPQH
TRBV7-2	TRBJ1-5	ASSLDRISNQPQH
TRBV20-1	TRBJ2-7	SAGKTYEQY
TRBV6-2/TRBV6-3	TRBJ2-5	ASSYSTSEETQY
TRBV19	TRBJ2-2	ASNQDSLGGELF
TRBV19	TRBJ2-1	ASRPSGQNNEQF
TRBV4-2	TRBJ2-7	ASSQDPPSIAGRPYEQY